The 5 T cell receptor beta chains below come from one sample, sequenced in a study of cytomegalovirus exposure and HLA in healthy donors. It was with 60 Vbeta and 13 Jbeta primers that the PCR ran. Some clones are missing from TCRdb's copy, which holds only in-frame ones; the method was immunoSEQ multiplex PCR. The table has around 140,000 clones, roughly three quarters seen once. Sequencing input: PBMCs. Receptors originate from a male donor in good health and CMV-seronegative.

This chain connects TRBV9 to TRBJ1-2, with D possibly TRBD1 on 6 matching bases. V was pared by 3 bases and J by 0 bases, with 12 bases between. Germline CDR1 SGDLS, CDR2 YYNGEE. The CDR3 sequence is 15 residues long. Here the CDR3 reads CASSAYREANYGYTF. CDR3 nucleotides: TGTGCCAGCAGCGCCTACAGGGAAGCTAACTATGGCTACACCTTC.

This chain uses TRBV29-1 with TRBJ2-1; 9 bases match TRBD1. Trimming took 5 bases from V and 6 from J; bases not matched to a gene: 11. The V gene's germline CDR1 is SQVTM and CDR2 ANQGSEA. This CDR3 has 15 amino acids. CDR3 coding DNA: TGCAGCGTTCCTCAAGGGCCGGGACAGGGCAATGAGCAGTTCTTC. It is translated as CSVPQGPGQGNEQFF.

The chain uses TRBV5-4 and TRBJ2-5, with TRBD1 matching over 11 bases. This CDR3 region has 17 residues. Unmatched junction bases numbered 13, after V lost 4 bases and J lost 5 bases. Germline-derived CDR1 and CDR2 are SGHNT and YYREEE (reference sequence). The CDR3 loop reads CASSASVGQGARETQYF. CDR3 coding DNA: TGTGCCAGCAGCGCATCTGTCGGACAGGGGGCCCGTGAGACCCAGTACTTC.

The chain recombines TRBV4-3 with TRBJ2-5, with 8 positions matching TRBD2. The germline gives CDR1 LGHNA, CDR2 YSLEER. The length of the CDR3 is 17 residues. The J segment lost 2 bases and the V segment lost 0 bases, leaving 8 bases of the junction unmatched. The CDR3 DNA sequence: TGCGCCAGCAGCCAAGATGCCCCAGCGGGGGAGCAAGAGACCCAGTACTTC. As protein: CASSQDAPAGEQETQYF.

The gene calls are TRBV30 and TRBJ2-7; no reliable D call. This CDR3 has 11 amino acids. V dropped 1 base and J dropped 3 bases, with 4 bases sitting between them. CDR1 and CDR2 (germline): GTSNPN, SVGIG (reference sequence). The CDR3 here is CAWSAIYEQYF. The CDR3 coding sequence is TGTGCCTGGAGTGCCATCTACGAGCAGTACTTC.